This T cell receptor beta chain was identified in a study of blood T cells in healthy people across ages. Study-level points and caveats: No conclusive comparison of naive versus antigen-experienced cells was possible with unsorted PBMCs.

Every sample had a minimum of 6 million PBMCs isolated. PCR was performed a second time for about 7 to 11 cycles using a sample-barcoded 5' primer and a J-beta primer mix. TCRdb ran MiXCR on the 5' RACE reads and lists one entry per CDR3 protein. The sample holds more than 600,000 distinct CDR3 sequences, approximately 25% seen once. The table lists this clonotype with a few counts. Its antigen is unknown. These records were also assigned to another study, of T cells of mothers and their children. That source adds: Each mother gave over 8.5 million TCR beta CDR3 reads; each child, roughly 3.1 million. A slight, non-significant increase in overlap was found for related mother-child pairs relative to unrelated pairs.

The sample taken for sequencing was blood. The sequence derives from a boy aged 5 to 17 in good health.

CDR3 bases: TGTGCCAGCAGTGAATTGATTAGTCAAGAGACCCAGTACTTC. Translated: CASSELISQETQYF. The J gene is TRBJ2-5, the V gene TRBV25-1; D ambiguous. This CDR3 has 14 amino acids. Trimming left V 1 base short and J 2 bases short, with 8 bases between. Germline V lookup: CDR1 MGHDK, CDR2 SYGVNS.